The 7 T cell receptor beta chains presented below share a single source sample, sequenced in a study of T cell repertoires in cytomegalovirus infection. Using its own MiXCR run on the reads, TCRdb lists one record per CDR3 protein. Among approximately 190,000 distinct CDR3 sequences listed, 25% to 30% were seen once. The material sequenced was PBMCs. Source of these receptors: a human donor in good health (CMV status not recorded). Some clones in this sample may be carry-over from other donors' samples.

The chain's CDR3 is CSVWDRPYEQYF. The CDR3 DNA is TGCAGCGTATGGGACAGGCCCTACGAGCAGTACTTC. The V and J genes are TRBV29-1 and TRBJ2-7; TRBD1 aligns across 8 bases. V lost 6 bases and J lost 2; bases outside the gene matches: 3. The V gene's germline CDR1 is SQVTM and CDR2 ANQGSEA. The CDR3 is 12 residues long.

The rearrangement uses TRBV12-3 or TRBV12-4 and TRBJ1-1; D perhaps matches TRBD1 (5 bases). Trimming took off 3 bases at V and 4 bases at J, with 18 bases between the two ends. The CDR3 is 16 residues long. CDR3 residues: CASSFWDPVIGTEAFF. CDR3 nucleotide sequence: TGTGCCAGCAGTTTTTGGGACCCTGTAATAGGCACTGAAGCTTTCTTT.

V gene TRBV12-3 or TRBV12-4 combines with J gene TRBJ2-1; TRBD2 agrees at 10 bases. Trimming at V came to 3 bases and at J to 6 bases, leaving 5 bases not matched to a gene. This CDR3 has 15 amino acids. CDR3 amino acids: CASSFPSGGTNEQFF. The CDR3 nucleotides are TGTGCCAGCAGTTTCCCTAGCGGGGGAACCAATGAGCAGTTCTTC.

Only a few counts were recorded for this clonotype. The V gene is TRBV10-3, the J gene TRBJ2-7; perhaps TRBD2 as D (5 bases). CDR1 is ENHRY, CDR2 SYGVKD, per germline. The CDR3 is 13 amino acids. The V end was cut by 10 bases, the J end by 5 bases, with 18 bases between. The CDR3 spells CATLGSGEDEQYF. DNA for the CDR3: TGTGCCACCTTGGGAAGCGGAGAGGACGAGCAGTACTTC.

The chain carries TRBV12-3 or TRBV12-4 and TRBJ1-1; 7 nucleotides match TRBD1. Trimming cost V 4 bases and J 5 bases; bases outside gene matches: 10. The CDR3 covers 15 residues. CDR3 nucleotide sequence: TGTGCCAGCAGTTATAATCAGGGGGGAAGGACTGAAGCTTTCTTT. Translation: CASSYNQGGRTEAFF.

This chain joins TRBV29-1 and TRBJ1-1; D perhaps matches TRBD1 (5 bases). V shed 4 bases and J shed 2 bases, with 8 bases lying between them. CDR1 is SQVTM and CDR2 is ANQGSEA in the germline V gene. CDR3 length: 12 residues. CDR3 DNA sequence: TGCAGCGTTGTAGGGGCCAACACTGAAGCTTTCTTT. Encoded protein: CSVVGANTEAFF.

This clonotype is a singleton in its sample. This chain connects TRBV5-6 to TRBJ1-1; D is unclear. CDR1 is SGHDT, CDR2 YYEEEE, per germline. Trimming left V 3 bases short and J 1 base short, with 19 bases between. The CDR3 spans 17 residues. CDR3 protein: CASSSLAGPPKNTEAFF. DNA for the CDR3: TGTGCCAGCAGCTCCCTCGCAGGACCCCCAAAGAACACTGAAGCTTTCTTT.